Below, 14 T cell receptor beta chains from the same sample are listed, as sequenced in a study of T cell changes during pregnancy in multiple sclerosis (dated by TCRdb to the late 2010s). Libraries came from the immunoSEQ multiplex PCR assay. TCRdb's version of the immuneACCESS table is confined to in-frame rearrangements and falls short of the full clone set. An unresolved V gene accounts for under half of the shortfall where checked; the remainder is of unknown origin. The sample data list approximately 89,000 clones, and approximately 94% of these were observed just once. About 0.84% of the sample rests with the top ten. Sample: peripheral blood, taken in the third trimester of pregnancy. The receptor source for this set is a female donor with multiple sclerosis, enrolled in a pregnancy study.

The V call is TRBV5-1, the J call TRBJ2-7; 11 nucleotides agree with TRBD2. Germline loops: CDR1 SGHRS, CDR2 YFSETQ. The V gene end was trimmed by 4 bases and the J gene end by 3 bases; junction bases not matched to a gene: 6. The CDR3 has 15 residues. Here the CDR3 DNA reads TGCGCCAGCAGCACGGGACTAGCGGAGTTCTACGAGCAGTACTTC. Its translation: CASSTGLAEFYEQYF.

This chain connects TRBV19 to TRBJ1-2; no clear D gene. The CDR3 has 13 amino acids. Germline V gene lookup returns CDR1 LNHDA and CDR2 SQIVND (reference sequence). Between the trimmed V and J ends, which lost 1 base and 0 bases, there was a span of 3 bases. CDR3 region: CASSIASNYGYTF. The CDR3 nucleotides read TGTGCCAGTAGTATAGCCTCTAACTATGGCTACACCTTC.

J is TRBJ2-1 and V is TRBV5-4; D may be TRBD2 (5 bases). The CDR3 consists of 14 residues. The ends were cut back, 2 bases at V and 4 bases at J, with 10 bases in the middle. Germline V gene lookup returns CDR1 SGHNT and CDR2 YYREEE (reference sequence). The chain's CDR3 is CASSLTAEYNEQFF. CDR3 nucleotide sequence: TGTGCCAGCAGCTTAACAGCGGAATACAATGAGCAGTTCTTC.

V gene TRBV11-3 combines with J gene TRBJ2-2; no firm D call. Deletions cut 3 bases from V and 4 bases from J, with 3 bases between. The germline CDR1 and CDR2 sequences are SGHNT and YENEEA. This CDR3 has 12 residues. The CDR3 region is CASSFLTGELFF. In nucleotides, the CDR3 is TGTGCCAGCAGCTTTCTCACCGGGGAGCTGTTTTTT.

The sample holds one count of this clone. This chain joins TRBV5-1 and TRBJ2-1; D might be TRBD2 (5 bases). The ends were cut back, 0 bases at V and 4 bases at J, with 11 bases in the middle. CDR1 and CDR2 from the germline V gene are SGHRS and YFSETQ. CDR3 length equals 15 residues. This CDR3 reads CASSLEQRTYNEQFF. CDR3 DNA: TGCGCCAGCAGCTTGGAACAGCGGACGTACAATGAGCAGTTCTTC. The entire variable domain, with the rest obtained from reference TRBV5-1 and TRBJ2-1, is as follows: KAGVTQTPRYLIKTRGQQVTLSCSPISGHRSVSWYQQTPGQGLQFLFEYFSETQRNKGNFPGRFSGRQFSNSRSEMNVSTLELGDSALYLCASSLEQRTYNEQFFGPGTRLTVL.

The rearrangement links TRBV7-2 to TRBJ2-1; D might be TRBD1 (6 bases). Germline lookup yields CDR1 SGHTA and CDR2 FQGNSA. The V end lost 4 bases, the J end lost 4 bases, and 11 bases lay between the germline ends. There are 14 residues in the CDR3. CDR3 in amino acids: CASSSGVRYNEQFF. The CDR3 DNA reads TGTGCCAGCAGCTCAGGGGTCCGGTACAATGAGCAGTTCTTC.

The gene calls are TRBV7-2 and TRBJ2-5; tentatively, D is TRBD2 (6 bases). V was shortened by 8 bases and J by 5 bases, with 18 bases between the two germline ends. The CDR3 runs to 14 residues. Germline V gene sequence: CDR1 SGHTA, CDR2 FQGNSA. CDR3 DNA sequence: TGTGCCAGCTGTGGACTACCCTCCGGGGAGACCCAGTACTTC. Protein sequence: CASCGLPSGETQYF.

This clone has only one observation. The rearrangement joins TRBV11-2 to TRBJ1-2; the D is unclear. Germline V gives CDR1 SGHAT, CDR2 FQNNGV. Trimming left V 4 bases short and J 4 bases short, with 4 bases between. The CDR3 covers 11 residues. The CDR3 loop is CASSSIYGYTF. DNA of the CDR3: TGTGCCAGCAGCTCTATCTATGGCTACACCTTC. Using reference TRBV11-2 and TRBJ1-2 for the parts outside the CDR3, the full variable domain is EAGVAQSPRYKIIEKRQSVAFWCNPISGHATLYWYQQILGQGPKLLIQFQNNGVVDDSQLPKDRFSAERLKGVDSTLKIQPAKLEDSAVYLCASSSIYGYTFGSGTRLTVV.

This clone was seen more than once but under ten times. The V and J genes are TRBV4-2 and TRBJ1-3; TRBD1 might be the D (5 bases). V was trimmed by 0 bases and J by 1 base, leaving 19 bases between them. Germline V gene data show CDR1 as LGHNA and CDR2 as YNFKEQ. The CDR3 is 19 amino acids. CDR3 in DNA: TGTGCCAGCAGCCAAGATCAAGTACAGGCGCGCATATCTGGAAACACCATATATTTT. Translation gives CASSQDQVQARISGNTIYF.

The CDR3 DNA reads as TGTGCCAGTAGTATAGTTGGGCAGCCTAATCAGCCCCAGCATTTT. Protein sequence: CASSIVGQPNQPQHF. V usage is TRBV19 and J usage is TRBJ1-5; D call uncertain. The V gene's germline CDR1 is LNHDA and CDR2 SQIVND (reference sequence). The V end lost 1 base, the J end lost 4 bases, and 11 bases lay between the germline ends. The CDR3 is made up of 15 amino acids.

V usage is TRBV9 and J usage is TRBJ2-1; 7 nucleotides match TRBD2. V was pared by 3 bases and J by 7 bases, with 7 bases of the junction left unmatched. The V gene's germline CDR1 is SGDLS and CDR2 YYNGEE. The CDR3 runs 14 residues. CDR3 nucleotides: TGTGCCAGCAGCGAGGCGGGAGCGCTGAATGAGCAGTTCTTC. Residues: CASSEAGALNEQFF. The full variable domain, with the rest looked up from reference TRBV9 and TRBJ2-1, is DSGVTQTPKHLITATGQRVTLRCSPRSGDLSVYWYQQSLDQGLQFLIQYYNGEERAKGNILERFSAQQFPDLHSELNLSSLELGDSALYFCASSEAGALNEQFFGPGTRLTVL.

The CDR3 loop is CASSPNLAGGPWYF. Written as DNA, the CDR3 is TGTGCCAGCAGCCCTAATCTAGCGGGAGGCCCCTGGTACTTC. The chain is built from TRBV7-2 and TRBJ2-4; TRBD2 matches at 11 bases. The V gene end was trimmed by 5 bases and the J gene end by 15 bases; junction bases not matched to a gene: 12. CDR1 and CDR2 from the germline V gene are SGHTA and FQGNSA. This CDR3 region has 14 residues.

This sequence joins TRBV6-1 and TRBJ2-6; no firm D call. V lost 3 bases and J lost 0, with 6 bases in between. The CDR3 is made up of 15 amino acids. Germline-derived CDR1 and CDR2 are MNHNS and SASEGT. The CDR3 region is CASSDDSSGANVLTF. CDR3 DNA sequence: TGTGCCAGCAGTGACGATAGCTCTGGGGCCAACGTCCTGACTTTC.

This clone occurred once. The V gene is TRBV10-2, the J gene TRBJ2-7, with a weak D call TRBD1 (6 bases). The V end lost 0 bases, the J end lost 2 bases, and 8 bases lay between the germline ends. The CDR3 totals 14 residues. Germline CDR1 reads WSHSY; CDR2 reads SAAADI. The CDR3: CASSESWGPYEQYF. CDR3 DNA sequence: TGCGCCAGCAGTGAGTCATGGGGGCCCTACGAGCAGTACTTC.